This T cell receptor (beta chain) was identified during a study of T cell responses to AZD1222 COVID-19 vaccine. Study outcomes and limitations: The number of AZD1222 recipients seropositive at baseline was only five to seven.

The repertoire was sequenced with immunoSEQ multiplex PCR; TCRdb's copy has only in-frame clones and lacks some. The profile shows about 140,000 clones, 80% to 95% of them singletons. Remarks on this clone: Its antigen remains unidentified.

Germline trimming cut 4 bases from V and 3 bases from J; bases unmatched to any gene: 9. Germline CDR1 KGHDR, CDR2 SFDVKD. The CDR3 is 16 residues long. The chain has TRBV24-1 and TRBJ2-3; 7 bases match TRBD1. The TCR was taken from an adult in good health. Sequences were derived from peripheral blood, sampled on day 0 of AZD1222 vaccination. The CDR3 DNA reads TGTGCCACCAGTGACCCGACAGGGTTAGGTACAGATACGCAGTATTTT. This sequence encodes CATSDPTGLGTDTQYF.